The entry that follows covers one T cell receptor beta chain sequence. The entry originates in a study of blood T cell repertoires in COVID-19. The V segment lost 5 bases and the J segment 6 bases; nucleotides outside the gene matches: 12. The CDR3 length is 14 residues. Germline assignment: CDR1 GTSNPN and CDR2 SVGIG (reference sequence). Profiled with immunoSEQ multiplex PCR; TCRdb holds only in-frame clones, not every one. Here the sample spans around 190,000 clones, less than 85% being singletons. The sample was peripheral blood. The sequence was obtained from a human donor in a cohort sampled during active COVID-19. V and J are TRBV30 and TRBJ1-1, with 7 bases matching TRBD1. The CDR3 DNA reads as TGTGCCTGGGACCATGACAGGGTGGCGGCTGAAGCTTTCTTT. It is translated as CAWDHDRVAAEAFF.